What follows are 3 T cell receptor beta chains derived from one specimen sequenced in a study of blood T cells in healthy people across ages. Sample-barcoded 5' priming and a J-beta primer mix drove a second PCR of about 7 to 11 cycles. TCRdb used MiXCR to reprocess the 5' RACE reads, holding one entry per CDR3 protein. The sample holds around 710,000 distinct CDR3 sequences, 35% to 45% seen once. Sample: blood. The receptors were sampled from a woman aged 55-69 years in good health.

This clonotype was counted between two and nine times. The chain uses TRBV4-3 and TRBJ2-1; weak D call: TRBD2 (6 bases). Germline-derived CDR1 and CDR2 are LGHNA and YSLEER. The CDR3 runs to 13 residues. V lost 5 bases to trimming and J lost 10 bases, with 15 bases between them. CDR3 coding DNA: TGCGCCAGCAGCGATTTATCTAGCGTCGAGCAGTTCTTC. Its translation is CASSDLSSVEQFF.

V gene TRBV27 combines with J gene TRBJ1-2; possible D gene TRBD1, 6 bases. The germline V gene encodes CDR1 MNHEY and CDR2 SMNVEV (reference sequence). CDR3 length: 13 amino acids. V dropped 5 bases and J dropped 11 bases, with 18 bases sitting between them. DNA of the CDR3: TGTGCCAGCAGTGTACCGGGGGGACAAATATACACCTTC. Translated: CASSVPGGQIYTF.

There are many counts of this clonotype. The J gene is TRBJ2-3, the V gene TRBV7-3; D might be TRBD2 (5 bases). V lost 2 bases and J lost 6, with 15 bases in between. Germline V gives CDR1 SGHTA, CDR2 FQGTGA. The CDR3 contains 15 residues. CDR3 nucleotide sequence: TGTGCCAGCAGCTTAGACGGGCGCGGGTTTGATACGCAGTATTTT. This gives the protein CASSLDGRGFDTQYF.